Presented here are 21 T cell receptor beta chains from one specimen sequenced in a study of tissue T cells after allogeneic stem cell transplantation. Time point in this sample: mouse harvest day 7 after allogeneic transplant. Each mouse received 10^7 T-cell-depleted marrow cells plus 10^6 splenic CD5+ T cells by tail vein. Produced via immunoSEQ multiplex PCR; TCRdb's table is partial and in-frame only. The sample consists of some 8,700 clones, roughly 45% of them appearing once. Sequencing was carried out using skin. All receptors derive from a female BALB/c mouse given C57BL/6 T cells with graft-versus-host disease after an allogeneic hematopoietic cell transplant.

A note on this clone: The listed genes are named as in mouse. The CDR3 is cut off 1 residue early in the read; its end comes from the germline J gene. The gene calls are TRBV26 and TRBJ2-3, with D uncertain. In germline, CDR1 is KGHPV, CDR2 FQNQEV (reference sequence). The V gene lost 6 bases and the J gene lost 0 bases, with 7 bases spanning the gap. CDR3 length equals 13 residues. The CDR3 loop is CASSLASAETLYF. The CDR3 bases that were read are TGTGCCAGCAGCCTAGCTAGTGCAGAAACGCTGTAT.

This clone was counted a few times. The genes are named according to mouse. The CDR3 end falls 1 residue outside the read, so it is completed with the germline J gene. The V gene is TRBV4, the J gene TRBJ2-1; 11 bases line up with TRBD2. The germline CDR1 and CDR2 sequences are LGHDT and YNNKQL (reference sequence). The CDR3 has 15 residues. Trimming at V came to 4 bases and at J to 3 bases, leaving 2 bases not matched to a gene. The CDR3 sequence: CASSSDWGGYAEQFF. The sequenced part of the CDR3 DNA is TGTGCCAGCAGCTCTGACTGGGGGGGCTATGCTGAGCAGTTC.

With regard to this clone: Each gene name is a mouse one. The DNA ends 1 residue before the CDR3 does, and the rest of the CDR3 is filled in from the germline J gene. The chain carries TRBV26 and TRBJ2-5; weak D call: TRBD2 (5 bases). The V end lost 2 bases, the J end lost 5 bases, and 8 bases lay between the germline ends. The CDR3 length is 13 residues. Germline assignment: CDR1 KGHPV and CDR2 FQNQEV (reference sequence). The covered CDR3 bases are TGTGCCAGCAGTCTGACTGGTCCAGACACCCAGTAC. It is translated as CASSLTGPDTQY. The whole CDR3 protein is CASSLTGPDTQYF.

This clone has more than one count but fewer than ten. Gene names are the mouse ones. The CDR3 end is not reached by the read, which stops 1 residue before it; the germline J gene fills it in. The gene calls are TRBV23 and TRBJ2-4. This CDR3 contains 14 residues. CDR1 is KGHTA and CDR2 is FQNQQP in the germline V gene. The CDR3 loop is CSSSQDGSQNTLYF. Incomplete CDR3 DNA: TGCTCCAGCAGTCAAGACGGTAGTCAAAACACCTTGTAC.

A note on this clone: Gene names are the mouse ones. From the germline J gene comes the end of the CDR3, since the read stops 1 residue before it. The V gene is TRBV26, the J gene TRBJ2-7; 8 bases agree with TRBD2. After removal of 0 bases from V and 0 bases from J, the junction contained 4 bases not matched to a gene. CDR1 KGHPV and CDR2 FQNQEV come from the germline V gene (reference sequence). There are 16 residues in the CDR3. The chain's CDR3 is CASSLSVGGSSYEQYF. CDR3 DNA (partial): TGTGCCAGCAGTCTGTCTGTGGGGGGGAGCTCCTATGAACAGTAC.

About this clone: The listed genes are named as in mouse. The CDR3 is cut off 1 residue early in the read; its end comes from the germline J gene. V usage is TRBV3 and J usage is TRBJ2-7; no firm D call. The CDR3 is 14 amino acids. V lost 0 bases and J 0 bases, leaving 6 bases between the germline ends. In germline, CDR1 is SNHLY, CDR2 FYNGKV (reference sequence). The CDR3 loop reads CASSLAGSSYEQYF. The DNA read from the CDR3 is TGTGCCAGCAGCTTAGCGGGGAGCTCCTATGAACAGTAC. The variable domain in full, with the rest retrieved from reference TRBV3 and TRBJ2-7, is GPKVLQIPSHQIIDMGQMVTLNCDPVSNHLYFYWYKQILGQQMEFLVNFYNGKVMEKSKLFKDQFSVERPDGSYFTLKIQPTALEDSAVYFCASSLAGSSYEQYFGPGTRLTVL.

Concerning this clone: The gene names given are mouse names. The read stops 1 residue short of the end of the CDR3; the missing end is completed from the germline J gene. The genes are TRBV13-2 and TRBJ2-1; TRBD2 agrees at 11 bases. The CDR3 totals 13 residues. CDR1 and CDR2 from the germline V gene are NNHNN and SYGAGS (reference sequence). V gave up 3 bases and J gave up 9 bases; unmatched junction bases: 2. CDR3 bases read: TGTGCCAGCGGTGGACTGGGGGGGGGTGAGCAGTTC. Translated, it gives CASGGLGGGEQF. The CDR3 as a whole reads CASGGLGGGEQFF.

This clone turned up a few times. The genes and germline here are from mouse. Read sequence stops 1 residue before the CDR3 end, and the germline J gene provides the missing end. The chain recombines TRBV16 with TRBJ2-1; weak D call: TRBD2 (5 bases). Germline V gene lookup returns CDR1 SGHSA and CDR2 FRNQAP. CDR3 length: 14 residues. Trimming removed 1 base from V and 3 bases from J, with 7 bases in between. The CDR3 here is CASSLVGSYAEQFF. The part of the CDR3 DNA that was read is TGTGCAAGCAGCTTAGTGGGGTCCTATGCTGAGCAGTTC.

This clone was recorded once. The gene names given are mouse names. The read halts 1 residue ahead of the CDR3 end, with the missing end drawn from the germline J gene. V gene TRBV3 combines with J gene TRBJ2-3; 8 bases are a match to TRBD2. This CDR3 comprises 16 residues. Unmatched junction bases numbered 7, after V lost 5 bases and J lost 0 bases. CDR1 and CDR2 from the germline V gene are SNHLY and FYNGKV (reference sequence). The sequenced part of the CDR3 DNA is TGTGCCAGCAGCCCTCGACTGGGGTCTAGTGCAGAAACGCTGTAT. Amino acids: CASSPRLGSSAETLY. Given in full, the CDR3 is CASSPRLGSSAETLYF.

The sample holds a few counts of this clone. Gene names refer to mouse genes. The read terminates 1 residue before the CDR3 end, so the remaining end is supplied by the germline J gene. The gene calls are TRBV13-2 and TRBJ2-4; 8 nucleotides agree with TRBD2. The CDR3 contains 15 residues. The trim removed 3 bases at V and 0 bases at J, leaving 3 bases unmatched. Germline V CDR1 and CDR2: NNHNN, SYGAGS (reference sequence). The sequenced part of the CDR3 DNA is TGTGCCAGCGGTGGTCTGGGGGGTAGTCAAAACACCTTGTAC. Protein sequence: CASGGLGGSQNTLY. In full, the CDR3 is CASGGLGGSQNTLYF.

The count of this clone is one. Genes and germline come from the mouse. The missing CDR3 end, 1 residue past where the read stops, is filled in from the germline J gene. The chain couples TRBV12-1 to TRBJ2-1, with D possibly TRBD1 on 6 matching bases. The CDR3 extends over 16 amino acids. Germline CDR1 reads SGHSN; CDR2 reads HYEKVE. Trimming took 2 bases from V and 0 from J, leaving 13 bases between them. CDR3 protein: CASSPPSGHNYAEQFF. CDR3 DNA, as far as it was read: TGTGCCAGCTCTCCCCCCTCGGGACATAACTATGCTGAGCAGTTC. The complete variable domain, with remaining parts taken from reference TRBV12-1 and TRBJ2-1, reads DSGVVQSPRHIIKEKGGRSVLTCIPISGHSNVVWYQQTLGKELKFLIQHYEKVERDKGFLPSRFSVQQFDDYHSEMNMSALELEDSAMYFCASSPPSGHNYAEQFFGPGTRLTVL.

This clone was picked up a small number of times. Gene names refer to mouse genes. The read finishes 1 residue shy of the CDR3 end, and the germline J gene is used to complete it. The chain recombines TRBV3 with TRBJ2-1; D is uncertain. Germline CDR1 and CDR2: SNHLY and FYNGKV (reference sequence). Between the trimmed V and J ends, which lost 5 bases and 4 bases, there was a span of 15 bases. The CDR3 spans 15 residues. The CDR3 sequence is CASSPRRGGYAEQFF. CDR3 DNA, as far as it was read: TGTGCCAGCAGCCCCCGGCGGGGAGGATATGCTGAGCAGTTC.

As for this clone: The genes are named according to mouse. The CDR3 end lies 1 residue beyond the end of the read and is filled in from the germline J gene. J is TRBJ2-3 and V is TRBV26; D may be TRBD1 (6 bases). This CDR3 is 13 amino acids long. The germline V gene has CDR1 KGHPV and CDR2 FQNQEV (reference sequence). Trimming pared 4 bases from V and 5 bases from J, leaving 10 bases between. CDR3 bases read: TGTGCCAGCAGTCACACAGGGAGAGAAACGCTGTAT. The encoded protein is CASSHTGRETLY. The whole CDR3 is CASSHTGRETLYF.

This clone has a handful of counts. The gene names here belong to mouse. The CDR3 here is CASSLSEGYNYAEQFF. Incomplete CDR3 DNA: TGTGCCAGCAGTCTGTCCGAGGGATATAACTATGCTGAGCAGTTC. The chain combines TRBV26 with TRBJ2-1, with unresolved D. The read terminates 1 residue before the CDR3 end, so the remaining end is supplied by the germline J gene. Germline V gene lookup returns CDR1 KGHPV and CDR2 FQNQEV (reference sequence). CDR3 length: 16 residues. V was shortened by 0 bases and J by 0 bases, with 9 bases between the two germline ends. The complete variable domain, with remaining parts taken from reference TRBV26 and TRBJ2-1, reads NSKVIQTPRYLVKGQGQKAKMRCIPEKGHPVVFWYQQNKNNEFKFLINFQNQEVLQQIDMTEKRFSAECPSNSPCSLEIQSSEAGDSALYLCASSLSEGYNYAEQFFGPGTRLTVL.

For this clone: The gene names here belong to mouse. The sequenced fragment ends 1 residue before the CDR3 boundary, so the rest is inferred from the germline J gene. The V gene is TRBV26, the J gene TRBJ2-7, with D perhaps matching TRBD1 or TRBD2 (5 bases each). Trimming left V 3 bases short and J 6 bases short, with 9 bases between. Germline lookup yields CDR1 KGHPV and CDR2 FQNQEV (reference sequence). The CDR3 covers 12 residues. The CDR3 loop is CASSLDGGEQYF. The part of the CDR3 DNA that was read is TGTGCCAGCAGTCTTGACGGGGGTGAACAGTAC.

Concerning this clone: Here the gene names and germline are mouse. CDR3 region: CASSLAGDEQYF. The covered CDR3 bases are TGTGCAAGCAGCTTGGCAGGGGACGAACAGTAC. The J gene is TRBJ2-7, the V gene TRBV16; D may be TRBD1 (6 bases). Read sequence stops 1 residue before the CDR3 end, and the germline J gene provides the missing end. Germline V gene data show CDR1 as SGHSA and CDR2 as FRNQAP. This CDR3 is 12 amino acids long. V was trimmed by 3 bases and J by 7 bases, leaving 10 bases between them.

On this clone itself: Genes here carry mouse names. The DNA read from the CDR3 is TGCACCTGCAGTGCAGATTTGGGGGGTCAAAACACCTTGTAC. As protein: CTCSADLGGQNTLY. The whole CDR3 protein reads CTCSADLGGQNTLYF. The chain uses TRBV1 and TRBJ2-4, with a tentative D call TRBD2 (6 bases). The DNA ends 1 residue before the CDR3 does, and the rest of the CDR3 is filled in from the germline J gene. Trimming removed 0 bases at V and 1 base at J, with 8 bases between. This CDR3 contains 15 residues. Germline V gene lookup returns CDR1 NSQYPW and CDR2 LRSPGD (reference sequence).

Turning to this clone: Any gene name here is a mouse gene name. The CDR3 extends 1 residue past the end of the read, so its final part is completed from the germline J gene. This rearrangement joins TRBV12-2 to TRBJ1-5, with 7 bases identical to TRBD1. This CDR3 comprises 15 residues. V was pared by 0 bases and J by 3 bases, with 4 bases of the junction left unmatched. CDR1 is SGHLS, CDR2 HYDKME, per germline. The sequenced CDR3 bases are TGTGCCAGCTCTCTCGCAGGGGGAGGCAACCAGGCTCCGCTT. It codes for CASSLAGGGNQAPL. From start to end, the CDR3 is CASSLAGGGNQAPLF.

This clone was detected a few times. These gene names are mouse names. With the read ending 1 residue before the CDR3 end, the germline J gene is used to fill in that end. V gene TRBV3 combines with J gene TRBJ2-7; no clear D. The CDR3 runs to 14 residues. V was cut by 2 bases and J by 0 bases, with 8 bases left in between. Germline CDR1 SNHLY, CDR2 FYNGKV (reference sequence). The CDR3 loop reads CASSLRANSYEQYF. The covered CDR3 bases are TGTGCCAGCAGCTTACGGGCTAACTCCTATGAACAGTAC.

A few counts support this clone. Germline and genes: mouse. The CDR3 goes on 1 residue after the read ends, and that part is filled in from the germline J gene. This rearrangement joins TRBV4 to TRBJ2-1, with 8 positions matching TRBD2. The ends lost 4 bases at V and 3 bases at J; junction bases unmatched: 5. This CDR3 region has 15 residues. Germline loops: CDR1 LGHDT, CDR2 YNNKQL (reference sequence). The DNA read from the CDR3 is TGTGCCAGCAGCTTACTCTGGGGGGTCTATGCTGAGCAGTTC. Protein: CASSLLWGVYAEQF. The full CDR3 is CASSLLWGVYAEQFF.

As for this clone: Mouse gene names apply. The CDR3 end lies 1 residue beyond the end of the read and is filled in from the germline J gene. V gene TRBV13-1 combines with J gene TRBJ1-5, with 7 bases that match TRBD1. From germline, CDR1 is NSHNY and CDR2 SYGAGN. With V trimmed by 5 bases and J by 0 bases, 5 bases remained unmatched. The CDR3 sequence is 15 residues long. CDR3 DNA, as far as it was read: TGTGCCAGCAGCCCGGGACAGACTAACAACCAGGCTCCGCTT. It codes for CASSPGQTNNQAPL. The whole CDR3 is CASSPGQTNNQAPLF.